These 16 T cell receptor beta chains share one sample of origin, sequenced in a study of CD8 T cells in ankylosing spondylitis. Study-level findings and limits: Seemingly distinctive of ankylosing spondylitis blood was a TCR beta motif formed by eight highly homologous variants.

TCRdb called the 5' RACE reads again in MiXCR, with one record for every CDR3 protein. Of some 400,000 distinct CDR3 sequences detected, about 22% appear once; the ten largest clones hold roughly a sixth. Their target antigens are unknown. Input material: blood, either unsorted or a sorted T cell fraction (not recorded which). The origin of the receptors is a male donor with ankylosing spondylitis.

The CDR3 coding sequence is TGCAGCGTTGGATCTCAGGGACTTGGCTTGTACGAGCAGTACTTC. This encodes CSVGSQGLGLYEQYF. The chain recombines TRBV29-1 with TRBJ2-7, with TRBD2 as a possible D gene (6 bases). Germline assignment: CDR1 SQVTM and CDR2 ANQGSEA. V was pared by 4 bases and J by 4 bases, with 20 bases between. The CDR3 is 15 residues long.

This clonotype was found a few times. The V gene is TRBV4-2, the J gene TRBJ2-3; 13 positions agree with TRBD2. The CDR3 runs to 16 residues. Germline assignment: CDR1 LGHNA and CDR2 YNFKEQ. With 1 base clipped from V and 3 bases from J, the junction kept 1 base outside the gene matches. CDR3 in DNA: TGTGCCAGCAGCCAAGGGACTAGCGGGAGTACAGATACGCAGTATTTT. This codes for CASSQGTSGSTDTQYF.

V gene TRBV2 combines with J gene TRBJ2-2; maybe TRBD2 (5 bases). The germline V gene has CDR1 SNHLY and CDR2 FYNNEI. Trimming took 7 bases from V and 1 from J, leaving 10 bases between them. The CDR3 is made up of 14 amino acids. CDR3 nucleotides: TGTGCCAGCAAGGAGCGGATGAACACCGGGGAGCTGTTTTTT. It codes for CASKERMNTGELFF.

V and J are TRBV7-8 and TRBJ1-5, with D uncertain. Trimming removed 5 bases at V and 6 bases at J, with 20 bases between. This CDR3 spans 16 amino acids. The germline gives CDR1 SGHVS, CDR2 FQNEAQ. The DNA of the CDR3 is TGTGCCAGCAGCCCTCACCCCCCCCGGGAGGTTCAGCCCCAGCATTTT. Translated: CASSPHPPREVQPQHF.

This clonotype showed up just a few times. The chain has TRBV20-1 and TRBJ2-3; tentative D call: TRBD1 (6 bases). V lost 6 bases, J lost 2 bases, and 15 bases lay in between. The CDR3 runs 14 residues. Germline V lookup: CDR1 DFQATT, CDR2 SNEGSKA (reference sequence). The CDR3 sequence is CSARGSTVTDTQYF. CDR3 DNA sequence: TGCAGTGCCAGGGGATCAACGGTCACAGATACGCAGTATTTT.

The chain employs TRBV7-9 and TRBJ2-7; D is possibly TRBD2 (5 bases). Per germline, CDR1 SEHNR and CDR2 FQNEAQ (reference sequence). The CDR3 runs 14 residues. Trimming removed 8 bases at V and 3 bases at J, with 17 bases between. The CDR3 sequence: CASATGLKNYEQYF. CDR3 bases: TGTGCCAGCGCCACGGGATTAAAAAACTACGAGCAGTACTTC.

The rearrangement uses TRBV19 and TRBJ1-1; D is undetermined. The CDR3 is made up of 16 amino acids. Between the trimmed V and J ends, which lost 5 bases and 0 bases, there was a span of 16 bases. From germline, CDR1 is LNHDA and CDR2 SQIVND (reference sequence). CDR3 in amino acids: CASSATVGRLNTEAFF. DNA for the CDR3: TGTGCCAGTAGTGCAACTGTTGGACGTCTGAACACTGAAGCTTTCTTT.

This sequence joins TRBV10-3 and TRBJ2-7; 7 nucleotides match TRBD1. CDR1 and CDR2 (germline): ENHRY, SYGVKD. The V segment lost 10 bases and the J segment 1 base; nucleotides outside the gene matches: 4. The CDR3 loop spans 12 amino acids. CDR3 loop: CASKGQSYEQYF. The CDR3 coding sequence is TGTGCCAGCAAGGGACAGTCCTACGAGCAGTACTTC.

This clonotype has a single count. V usage is TRBV20-1 and J usage is TRBJ1-2, with D hard to call. Germline V gene sequence: CDR1 DFQATT, CDR2 SNEGSKA (reference sequence). This CDR3 comprises 12 residues. The CDR3 DNA sequence: TGCAGATGTGGGCAGGCTAACTATGGCTACACCTTC. Translated, it gives CRCGQANYGYTF.

The chain has TRBV5-1 and TRBJ2-3, with D unresolved. This CDR3 spans 15 amino acids. Between the trimmed V and J ends, which lost 3 bases and 0 bases, there was a span of 11 bases. CDR1 is SGHRS, CDR2 YFSETQ, per germline. The chain's CDR3 is CASSSTGSSTDTQYF. The CDR3 bases are TGCGCCAGCAGCTCCACCGGCTCTAGCACAGATACGCAGTATTTT.

This clonotype was seen a handful of times. The rearrangement uses TRBV20-1 and TRBJ2-7; 9 nucleotides align to TRBD2. Per germline, CDR1 DFQATT and CDR2 SNEGSKA (reference sequence). The CDR3 runs 14 residues. Germline trimming cut 0 bases from V and 6 bases from J; bases unmatched to any gene: 6. CDR3 amino acids: CSARDLLAGFEQYF. CDR3 bases: TGCAGTGCTAGAGATTTGCTAGCGGGGTTCGAGCAGTACTTC.

The rearrangement uses TRBV5-1 and TRBJ2-7; no firm D call. This CDR3 contains 14 residues. Germline CDR1 reads SGHRS; CDR2 reads YFSETQ. Trimming took off 2 bases at V and 2 bases at J, with 11 bases between the two ends. Written as DNA, the CDR3 is TGCGCCAGCAGCTTTTCAGCCTCGACCTACGAGCAGTACTTC. Protein product: CASSFSASTYEQYF.

This clonotype was picked up a small number of times. The chain carries TRBV5-1 and TRBJ1-2, with a possible D match to TRBD1 (5 bases). This CDR3 spans 13 amino acids. V shed 1 base and J shed 6 bases, with 10 bases lying between them. The germline V gene has CDR1 SGHRS and CDR2 YFSETQ. CDR3 region: CASSLQGNHGYTF. The CDR3 DNA is TGCGCCAGCAGCTTGCAGGGCAACCATGGCTACACCTTC.

J is TRBJ1-4 and V is TRBV19; perhaps TRBD1 as D (6 bases). The CDR3 is 14 residues long. With 4 bases removed from V and 8 bases from J, the gap between germline ends came to 14 bases. CDR1 and CDR2 from the germline V gene are LNHDA and SQIVND (reference sequence). CDR3 sequence reads: CASSTLKGGEKLFF. CDR3 in DNA: TGTGCCAGTAGTACCCTCAAAGGGGGGGAAAAACTGTTTTTT.

The table lists this clonotype with a few counts. V gene TRBV7-9 combines with J gene TRBJ2-4, with D tentatively TRBD1 (6 bases). There are 14 residues in the CDR3. V shed 8 bases and J shed 6 bases, with 17 bases lying between them. CDR1 is SEHNR, CDR2 FQNEAQ, per germline (reference sequence). Written as DNA, the CDR3 is TGTGCCAGCGGGAACCCCGGGACACCAAACATTCAGTACTTC. It encodes CASGNPGTPNIQYF.

In its sample, this clonotype was seen a few times. The rearrangement uses TRBV5-5 and TRBJ2-7; 10 positions agree with TRBD2. Looked up from germline, CDR1 is SGHKS and CDR2 is YYEKEE (reference sequence). The CDR3 runs 15 residues. V gave up 0 bases and J gave up 6 bases; unmatched junction bases: 6. The CDR3 DNA sequence: TGTGCCAGCAGCTTGGTAGTAGCGGGAGGACCCGAGCAGTACTTC. It encodes CASSLVVAGGPEQYF.